The clone carrying this T cell receptor beta chain was counted at least ten times. These data come from a study of chronic HIV infection and antiretroviral therapy. The CDR3 contains 14 residues. Trimming pared 5 bases from V and 4 bases from J, leaving 15 bases between. Germline V CDR1 and CDR2: SQVTM, ANQGSEA. Via MiXCR, TCRdb re-called the 5' RACE reads, giving one row per CDR3 protein. The sample consists of approximately 30,000 distinct CDR3 sequences, 7% to 10% of them appearing once. Sequencing input: peripheral blood. V is TRBV29-1 and J is TRBJ2-1; tentative D call: TRBD1 (6 bases). The receptor comes from an adult who had HIV and had not received antiretroviral therapy, or was an uninfected healthy control (not recorded which). The CDR3 region has the DNA TGCAGCGTTTGCGACAGGAAAGCTTACAATGAGCAGTTCTTC. Its translation is CSVCDRKAYNEQFF.